Following are 17 T cell receptor beta chains from one sample sequenced in a study of cytomegalovirus exposure and HLA in healthy donors. Use of 60 Vbeta and 13 Jbeta primers characterized the PCR. Generated by immunoSEQ multiplex PCR, the TCRdb table keeps only in-frame clones and is missing some. This table holds about 160,000 clones, 80% found once. The sequencing input was PBMCs. These receptor sequences come from a man under 40 in good health and CMV-seronegative.

This chain uses TRBV28 with TRBJ1-4; 9 bases line up with TRBD1. The germline CDR1 and CDR2 sequences are MDHEN and SYDVKM. The CDR3 is made up of 14 amino acids. The ends lost 4 bases at V and 10 bases at J; junction bases unmatched: 7. The CDR3 loop is CASSWDRVSGKLFF. Here the CDR3 DNA reads TGTGCCAGCAGTTGGGACAGGGTGTCGGGAAAACTGTTTTTT.

The chain links TRBV7-9 to TRBJ2-2; the D gene is possibly TRBD1 (6 bases). V lost 2 bases, J lost 1 base, and 8 bases lay in between. This CDR3 is built from 15 residues. CDR1 and CDR2 from the germline V gene are SEHNR and FQNEAQ (reference sequence). CDR3: CASSLIRGNTGELFF. CDR3 sequence (DNA): TGTGCCAGCAGCTTAATCAGGGGGAACACCGGGGAGCTGTTTTTT.

DNA of the CDR3: TGTGCCAGCAGCCACCGGGAGGGCGTCTTCTCTGGGGCCAACGTCCTGACTTTC. Translating it yields CASSHREGVFSGANVLTF. The rearrangement joins TRBV11-2 to TRBJ2-6; TRBD2 aligns across 8 bases. CDR1 and CDR2 from the germline V gene are SGHAT and FQNNGV. The trim removed 5 bases at V and 0 bases at J, leaving 9 bases unmatched. The CDR3 has 18 residues.

The chain has TRBV5-1 and TRBJ1-1; 9 nucleotides match TRBD1. CDR1 is SGHRS and CDR2 is YFSETQ in the germline V gene. There are 14 residues in the CDR3. After removal of 2 bases from V and 3 bases from J, the junction contained 2 bases not matched to a gene. CDR3 loop: CASSLQGADTEAFF. Written as DNA, the CDR3 is TGCGCCAGCAGCTTACAGGGGGCGGACACTGAAGCTTTCTTT.

The chain has TRBV5-4 and TRBJ2-5; perhaps TRBD2 as D (7 bases). The ends were cut back, 4 bases at V and 2 bases at J, with 21 bases in the middle. Germline CDR1 and CDR2: SGHNT and YYREEE (reference sequence). The CDR3 totals 17 residues. CDR3 DNA sequence: TGTGCCAGCAGCGGGGGGAGGGGGGGCGCGAATCAAGAGACCCAGTACTTC. Its translation is CASSGGRGGANQETQYF. The whole variable domain, remainder taken from reference TRBV5-4 and TRBJ2-5, is ETGVTQSPTHLIKTRGQQVTLRCSSQSGHNTVSWYQQALGQGPQFIFQYYREEENGRGNFPPRFSGLQFPNYSSELNVNALELDDSALYLCASSGGRGGANQETQYFGPGTRLLVL.

The sample holds many counts of this clone. This chain connects TRBV5-1 to TRBJ2-7; 11 nucleotides match TRBD1. The CDR3 has 16 residues. V lost 3 bases and J lost 2; bases outside the gene matches: 7. Germline CDR1 is SGHRS and CDR2 is YFSETQ. In nucleotides, the CDR3 is TGCGCCAGCAGCTGGACAGGGGGCCTTACAACCTACGAGCAGTACTTC. This gives the protein CASSWTGGLTTYEQYF.

The CDR3 loop is CASSSTPGQGPPWTQYF. The CDR3 coding sequence is TGTGCCAGCAGCTCCACCCCGGGACAGGGGCCCCCATGGACGCAGTATTTT. The chain uses TRBV11-2 and TRBJ2-3; TRBD1 matches 10 bases. CDR1 is SGHAT, CDR2 FQNNGV, per germline. The CDR3 has 17 amino acids. The V segment lost 4 bases and the J segment 9 bases; nucleotides outside the gene matches: 16.

The chain employs TRBV2 and TRBJ2-7, with TRBD2 matching over 7 bases. In germline, CDR1 is SNHLY, CDR2 FYNNEI. The junction had 4 bases not matched to a gene; V was cut back by 8 bases and J by 3 bases. The length of the CDR3 is 12 residues. The CDR3 is CASQRGNYEQYF. CDR3 sequence (DNA): TGTGCCAGCCAGCGGGGAAACTACGAGCAGTACTTC.

This chain joins TRBV10-3 and TRBJ1-1; D is perhaps TRBD1 (5 bases). From germline, CDR1 is ENHRY and CDR2 SYGVKD. The CDR3 contains 14 residues. Trimming shortened V by 3 bases and J by 3 bases, and 11 bases separated the two germline ends. The CDR3 coding sequence is TGTGCCATCAGTGACAGGGAGGTGGACACTGAAGCTTTCTTT. It specifies CAISDREVDTEAFF.

This rearrangement joins TRBV7-2 to TRBJ2-5; 12 nucleotides match TRBD1. This CDR3 contains 15 residues. V lost 4 bases and J lost 4; bases outside the gene matches: 4. Germline lookup yields CDR1 SGHTA and CDR2 FQGNSA. The CDR3 DNA follows: TGTGCCAGCAGCTGGGGGACAGGGGGCTTAGAGACCCAGTACTTC. This encodes CASSWGTGGLETQYF.

The chain recombines TRBV11-2 with TRBJ1-1; 11 bases align to TRBD1. V lost 2 bases to trimming and J lost 6 bases; unmatched junction nucleotides: 14. This CDR3 is built from 18 residues. CDR1 is SGHAT and CDR2 is FQNNGV in the germline V gene. CDR3 sequence (DNA): TGTGCCAGCAGCTTATTTTTTTTCTCGGGACAGGGGGACGCTGAAGCTTTCTTT. It codes for CASSLFFFSGQGDAEAFF. The whole variable domain, filled in from reference TRBV11-2 and TRBJ1-1, reads EAGVAQSPRYKIIEKRQSVAFWCNPISGHATLYWYQQILGQGPKLLIQFQNNGVVDDSQLPKDRFSAERLKGVDSTLKIQPAKLEDSAVYLCASSLFFFSGQGDAEAFFGQGTRLTVV.

This sequence joins TRBV28 and TRBJ1-2; 9 bases match TRBD1. V gave up 8 bases and J gave up 8 bases; unmatched junction bases: 18. Germline CDR1 reads MDHEN; CDR2 reads SYDVKM. The CDR3 consists of 16 residues. CDR3 coding DNA: TGTGCCAGCTGGGAAGGGGACAGGGCGATAACGGGAGGCTACACCTTC. It codes for CASWEGDRAITGGYTF.

The gene calls are TRBV13 and TRBJ2-7; weak D call: TRBD1 (7 bases). The CDR3 extends over 14 amino acids. The germline gives CDR1 PRHDT, CDR2 FYEKMQ (reference sequence). Trimming took 1 base from V and 6 from J, leaving 13 bases between them. This chain's CDR3 is CASSLEGGDSEQYF. CDR3 coding DNA: TGTGCCAGCAGCTTAGAGGGCGGGGACAGCGAGCAGTACTTC.

The chain links TRBV28 to TRBJ1-2, with 9 bases that match TRBD1. The germline V gene encodes CDR1 MDHEN and CDR2 SYDVKM. The trim removed 6 bases at V and 5 bases at J, leaving 1 base unmatched. The CDR3 sequence is 12 residues long. As DNA, the CDR3 is TGTGCCAGCAGCGGGACAGGGTATGGCTACACCTTC. Translation gives CASSGTGYGYTF.

The chain uses TRBV27 and TRBJ2-5, with a possible D match to TRBD1 (6 bases). Trimming removed 6 bases from V and 2 bases from J, with 13 bases in between. Germline V lookup: CDR1 MNHEY, CDR2 SMNVEV (reference sequence). The CDR3 is 14 amino acids. The CDR3 sequence: CASSRTGNQETQYF. As DNA, the CDR3 is TGTGCCAGCAGCAGAACAGGGAATCAAGAGACCCAGTACTTC.

V gene TRBV6-1 combines with J gene TRBJ2-7, with 9 nucleotides matching TRBD1. Trimming at V came to 6 bases and at J to 7 bases, leaving 10 bases not matched to a gene. Germline-derived CDR1 and CDR2 are MNHNS and SASEGT. The CDR3 sequence is 14 residues long. The CDR3: CASSQGTGFWEQYF. CDR3 sequence (DNA): TGTGCCAGCAGCCAAGGGACAGGGTTTTGGGAGCAGTACTTC.

The gene calls are TRBV7-9 and TRBJ1-5; 11 bases match TRBD1. Germline values: CDR1 SEHNR, CDR2 FQNEAQ (reference sequence). This CDR3 region has 14 residues. Trimming removed 4 bases from V and 7 bases from J; junction bases left unmatched: 3. The CDR3 loop is CASSSGQGDQPQHF. Written as DNA, the CDR3 is TGTGCCAGCAGCTCGGGACAGGGGGACCAGCCCCAGCATTTT.